This paragraph reports one TCR beta chain. As yet, its antigen is unknown. This may stem from a read error, because a much larger clone lies one nucleotide away. Lacking the conserved final phenylalanine or tryptophan, this CDR3 likely reflects a read error. The V end was cut by 7 bases, the J end by 0 bases, with 10 bases between. The length of the CDR3 is 14 residues. Germline CDR1 and CDR2: SEHNR and FQNEAQ (reference sequence). Samples came from axillary lymph nodes draining the breast cancer. TCRdb called the multiplex PCR reads again in MiXCR, with one record for every CDR3 protein. The sample lists 120,000 to 150,000 distinct CDR3 sequences; about 33% were seen once. This specimen belongs to a study of breast tumors, draining lymph nodes, adjacent tissues. Study results and limitations: Compared with lymph nodes, tumors were less diverse; compared with nontumor tissue, more.

This rearrangement joins TRBV7-9 to TRBJ2-4, with D tentatively TRBD2 (5 bases). This sequence was found in a female donor with breast cancer. Some clones in this sample may be carry-over from other donors' samples. Material for sequencing was axillary lymph node tissue. CDR3 in amino acids: CASTPREAKNIQYS. Here the CDR3 DNA reads TGTGCCAGCACCCCTCGGGAAGCCAAAAACATTCAGTACTCC.